The 18 T cell receptor beta chains below come from one sample, sequenced in a study of T cell responses to AZD1222 COVID-19 vaccine. The table came from immunoSEQ multiplex PCR; TCRdb's copy has only in-frame clones and leaves some out. Of about 140,000 clones in the sample, roughly 80% were seen once. The input for sequencing was peripheral blood, taken on day 0 of AZD1222 vaccination. Source of these receptors: an adult in good health.

The chain combines TRBV5-4 with TRBJ1-1; no clear D. In germline, CDR1 is SGHNT, CDR2 YYREEE (reference sequence). This CDR3 comprises 15 residues. V was trimmed by 0 bases and J by 3 bases, leaving 12 bases between them. CDR3 nucleotide sequence: TGTGCCAGCAGCTTGGCCGTACGGAGTGACACTGAAGCTTTCTTT. Its translation is CASSLAVRSDTEAFF.

This chain uses TRBV20-1 with TRBJ2-7; D is perhaps TRBD1 (5 bases). The V gene's germline CDR1 is DFQATT and CDR2 SNEGSKA (reference sequence). The CDR3 sequence is 12 residues long. V lost 4 bases, J lost 4 bases, and 11 bases lay in between. The CDR3 loop is CSATDRVYEQYF. The DNA of the CDR3 is TGCAGTGCTACTGACAGAGTTTACGAGCAGTACTTC.

For this clone: The sample holds other DNA sequences that translate to the same CDR3. The chain's CDR3 is CASSLEGNTEAFF. CDR3 bases: TGTGCCAGCAGTTTAGAGGGAAACACTGAAGCTTTCTTT. The chain links TRBV27 to TRBJ1-1; D unclear. Trimming cost V 2 bases and J 2 bases, with 6 bases left between them. This CDR3 has 13 residues. Germline lookup yields CDR1 MNHEY and CDR2 SMNVEV (reference sequence).

This chain connects TRBV2 to TRBJ1-5; D unresolved. CDR3 length: 15 residues. The V gene's germline CDR1 is SNHLY and CDR2 FYNNEI. V was clipped by 3 bases and J by 4 bases, with 13 bases between them. The CDR3 sequence: CASSDPRGVNQPQHF. The CDR3, as DNA: TGTGCCAGCAGTGATCCCCGCGGGGTAAATCAGCCCCAGCATTTT.

This clone has just one count. The chain joins TRBV19 to TRBJ1-1, with 7 bases fitting TRBD1. This CDR3 contains 15 residues. The V segment lost 3 bases and the J segment 3 bases; nucleotides outside the gene matches: 7. In germline, CDR1 is LNHDA, CDR2 SQIVND (reference sequence). The DNA for the CDR3 is TGTGCCAGTAGTATTCAGGGGGTGACGGACACTGAAGCTTTCTTT. It codes for CASSIQGVTDTEAFF.

The chain carries TRBV2 and TRBJ1-4; 8 nucleotides align to TRBD1. Losses at the gene ends were 6 bases for V and 5 bases for J; bases not matched to a gene: 5. This CDR3 spans 14 amino acids. CDR1 and CDR2 (germline): SNHLY, FYNNEI. The CDR3 loop reads CASRAGQANEKLFF. CDR3 bases: TGTGCCAGCAGGGCGGGACAGGCGAATGAAAAACTGTTTTTT.

The chain recombines TRBV2 with TRBJ2-3; D might be TRBD1 or TRBD2, each matching 6 bases. V was clipped by 7 bases and J by 2 bases, with 16 bases between them. The CDR3 consists of 15 residues. Germline values: CDR1 SNHLY, CDR2 FYNNEI. The DNA of the CDR3 is TGTGCCAGCATTTCTGGGGGGCTTCTCACAGATACGCAGTATTTT. This encodes CASISGGLLTDTQYF.

This clone has only one observation. This chain joins TRBV5-1 and TRBJ2-7; D is uncertain. V shed 0 bases and J shed 2 bases, with 6 bases lying between them. Per germline, CDR1 SGHRS and CDR2 YFSETQ. The CDR3 extends over 13 amino acids. The DNA for the CDR3 is TGCGCCAGCAGCTTGGAACAACCCTACGAGCAGTACTTC. This sequence encodes CASSLEQPYEQYF.

This clone was found once. The gene calls are TRBV30 and TRBJ1-5, with TRBD1 as a possible D gene (5 bases). Germline CDR1 and CDR2: GTSNPN and SVGIG (reference sequence). The CDR3 covers 14 residues. The ends were cut back, 0 bases at V and 6 bases at J, with 12 bases in the middle. The CDR3 here is CAWSVTAIGQPQHF. CDR3 DNA: TGTGCCTGGAGTGTGACAGCGATAGGTCAGCCCCAGCATTTT.

This clone appeared a single time. V usage is TRBV7-2 and J usage is TRBJ1-2, with TRBD1 matching over 7 bases. Germline trimming cut 5 bases from V and 3 bases from J; bases unmatched to any gene: 12. Germline values: CDR1 SGHTA, CDR2 FQGNSA. The CDR3 is 16 amino acids. The CDR3 DNA reads as TGTGCCAGCAGCGAAGATGGGAGGGGGCGGTACTATGGCTACACCTTC. Residues: CASSEDGRGRYYGYTF. The full variable domain, completed using reference TRBV7-2 and TRBJ1-2, is GAGVSQSPSNKVTEKGKDVELRCDPISGHTALYWYRQSLGQGLEFLIYFQGNSAPDKSGLPSDRFSAERTGGSVSTLTIQRTQQEDSAVYLCASSEDGRGRYYGYTFGSGTRLTVV.

V gene TRBV10-1 combines with J gene TRBJ2-1, with unresolved D. Germline assignment: CDR1 WNHNN and CDR2 SYGVQD (reference sequence). CDR3 length: 14 amino acids. Trimming stripped 5 bases from V and 7 bases from J, with 15 bases between. This chain's CDR3 is CASSRLRGVNEQFF. CDR3 DNA: TGCGCCAGCAGTAGGCTCCGTGGGGTAAATGAGCAGTTCTTC.

The chain uses TRBV14 and TRBJ1-6; D is unclear. Germline values: CDR1 SGHDN, CDR2 FVKESK. V gave up 4 bases and J gave up 10 bases, with 20 bases separating them. The CDR3 is 16 residues long. DNA of the CDR3: TGTGCCAGCAGCCCCGGGAGGCAGTTGGACGCCTCACCCCTCCACTTT. This translates into CASSPGRQLDASPLHF.

This clone appeared a single time. This sequence joins TRBV2 and TRBJ1-5; D is ambiguous. V lost 7 bases to trimming and J lost 3 bases, with 7 bases between them. The CDR3 totals 12 residues. Germline CDR1 and CDR2: SNHLY and FYNNEI. This CDR3 reads CASNQANQPQHF. DNA for the CDR3: TGTGCCAGCAACCAGGCCAATCAGCCCCAGCATTTT.

The chain has TRBV12-3 or TRBV12-4 and TRBJ2-1; 9 nucleotides match TRBD1. The CDR3 is made up of 13 amino acids. J was trimmed by 8 bases and V by 3 bases; bases with no gene match: 2. CDR3 coding DNA: TGTGCCAGCAGTTTCCGGACAGGGGATGAGCAGTTCTTC. This translates into CASSFRTGDEQFF.

The chain is built from TRBV3-1 (or the pseudogene TRBV3-2) and TRBJ2-7; no clear D gene. CDR1 and CDR2 from the germline V gene are LGHDT and YNNKEL (reference sequence). The V end lost 2 bases, the J end lost 2 bases, and 7 bases lay between the germline ends. The CDR3 totals 13 residues. Here the CDR3 DNA reads TGTGCCAGCAGCCAAATGGCCACCTACGAGCAGTACTTC. Amino acids: CASSQMATYEQYF.

The sample holds a few counts of this clone. The rearrangement links TRBV24-1 to TRBJ2-1; TRBD2 agrees at 7 bases. The CDR3 has 17 amino acids. The ends lost 0 bases at V and 8 bases at J; junction bases unmatched: 12. Germline-derived CDR1 and CDR2 are KGHDR and SFDVKD. The CDR3: CATSDLGGGNRVDEQFF. The CDR3 bases are TGTGCCACCAGTGATTTGGGGGGAGGGAATCGGGTCGATGAGCAGTTCTTC.

The chain joins TRBV12-3 or TRBV12-4 to TRBJ2-5, with unresolved D. The CDR3 has 11 residues. The V end lost 5 bases, the J end lost 5 bases, and 6 bases lay between the germline ends. The DNA of the CDR3 is TGTGCCAGCAGTGCCCGGGAGACCCAGTACTTC. The encoded protein is CASSARETQYF.

The V and J genes are TRBV20-1 and TRBJ1-1; D gene uncertain. Trimming removed 5 bases from V and 4 bases from J, with 8 bases in between. The CDR3 has 11 amino acids. The germline V gene has CDR1 DFQATT and CDR2 SNEGSKA (reference sequence). CDR3 residues: CSALEGTEAFF. The CDR3 DNA is TGCAGTGCTCTTGAGGGCACTGAAGCTTTCTTT.